This T cell receptor (beta chain) was captured in a study of metastatic and nonmetastatic thyroid tumors. Among the patients, none had received any treatment before thyroid surgery. Per germline, CDR1 MNHEY and CDR2 SVGAGI. With 3 bases clipped from V and 7 bases from J, the junction kept 11 bases outside the gene matches. CDR3 size: 17 residues. TCRdb re-called the PCR reads with MiXCR. The table shows 13,000 to 15,000 clones, with 25% to 35% occurring only once. Sequencing used tumor tissue. The chain uses TRBV6-5 and TRBJ2-1; 11 bases map to TRBD2. The clonotype comes from a female donor with papillary thyroid cancer or a benign thyroid nodule (not recorded which). Some clones in this sample may be carry-over from other donors' samples. Here the CDR3 reads CASSYTPTSGSLNEQFF. The DNA for the CDR3 is TGTGCCAGCAGTTATACCCCTACTAGCGGGAGTCTTAATGAGCAGTTCTTC.